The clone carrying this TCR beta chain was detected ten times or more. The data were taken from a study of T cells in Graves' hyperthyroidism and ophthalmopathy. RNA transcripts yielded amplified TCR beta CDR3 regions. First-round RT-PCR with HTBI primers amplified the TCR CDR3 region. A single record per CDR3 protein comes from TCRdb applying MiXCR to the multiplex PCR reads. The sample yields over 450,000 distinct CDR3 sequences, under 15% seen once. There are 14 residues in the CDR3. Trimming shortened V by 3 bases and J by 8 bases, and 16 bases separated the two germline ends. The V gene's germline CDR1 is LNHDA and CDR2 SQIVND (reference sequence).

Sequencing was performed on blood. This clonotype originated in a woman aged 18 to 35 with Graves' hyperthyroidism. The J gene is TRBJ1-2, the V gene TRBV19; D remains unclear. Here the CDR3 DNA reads TGTGCCAGTAGTATCGATACTGTTATGGAGGGCTACACCTTC. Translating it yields CASSIDTVMEGYTF.